The 32 T cell receptor beta chains reported below all come from one sample, sequenced in a study of monozygotic twins with inflammatory bowel disease. From its re-call of the 5' RACE reads, TCRdb lists each CDR3 protein once, without DNA. This table lists roughly 140,000 distinct CDR3 sequences. Sequencing was performed on blood. These receptors all stem from a human donor with ulcerative colitis or Crohn's disease, or a healthy co-twin of an affected twin (not recorded which).

The chain combines TRBV5-1 with TRBJ2-1; the TCRdb D gene call, TRBD1, has no DNA to confirm it. The CDR3 is made up of 15 amino acids. Germline values: CDR1 SGHRS, CDR2 YFSETQ. CDR3 in amino acids: CASSLAGGYNNEQFF.

The genes are TRBV11-2 and TRBJ2-1; TCRdb's D call of TRBD1 is untestable without DNA. The CDR3 spans 15 residues. Germline CDR1 is SGHAT and CDR2 is FQNNGV. CDR3 loop: CASSLFRTGWNEQFF.

The CDR3 protein is CASSKGQDAAQETQYF. The genes are TRBV5-1 and TRBJ2-5; there is no DNA to check the TCRdb D call of TRBD1. The germline V gene has CDR1 SGHRS and CDR2 YFSETQ. CDR3 length equals 16 residues.

This chain joins TRBV25-1 and TRBJ2-7; TCRdb picks TRBD1, but there is no DNA to check that call. The length of the CDR3 is 16 residues. CDR1 MGHDK and CDR2 SYGVNS come from the germline V gene. The CDR3 sequence: CASSEYGTGGRYEQYF.

This sequence joins TRBV12-3 or TRBV12-4 and TRBJ2-1. The CDR3 contains 12 residues. CDR3 sequence reads: CASNEAISERFF.

This chain connects TRBV6-2 or TRBV6-3 to TRBJ2-3; there is no DNA to check the TCRdb D call of TRBD1. Per germline, CDR1 MNHEY and CDR2 SVGEGT. The CDR3 is 13 residues long. CDR3 loop: CASSYDAPDTQYF.

The chain has TRBV6-5 and TRBJ2-1. The CDR3 consists of 13 residues. Germline CDR1 MNHEY, CDR2 SVGAGI. CDR3 sequence: CATRQDSYNEQFF.

The chain links TRBV4-3 to TRBJ2-7; TCRdb lists TRBD1, though no DNA is available to test this call. Germline CDR1 LGHNA, CDR2 YSLEER. This CDR3 has 15 residues. The CDR3 is CASSQERTGLYEQYF.

This chain joins TRBV5-1 and TRBJ2-7; TCRdb's D call of TRBD1 is untestable without DNA. CDR1 is SGHRS and CDR2 is YFSETQ in the germline V gene. This CDR3 has 14 amino acids. CDR3 in amino acids: CASSTRDRNYEQYF.

V usage is TRBV7-2 and J usage is TRBJ2-7; with no DNA, the TCRdb D assignment of TRBD2 cannot be verified. CDR1 is SGHTA, CDR2 FQGNSA, per germline. The CDR3 consists of 11 residues. CDR3 residues: CATRRANEQYF.

V and J are TRBV5-1 and TRBJ1-2; without DNA, the TCRdb call of TRBD1 cannot be checked. The CDR3 is made up of 14 amino acids. CDR1 and CDR2 (germline): SGHRS, YFSETQ. The CDR3 loop reads CASREQGASYGYTF.

This chain's CDR3 is CATSRDQGRTGNTIYF. This rearrangement joins TRBV15 to TRBJ1-3. The V gene's germline CDR1 is LNHNV and CDR2 YYDKDF (reference sequence). This CDR3 has 16 residues.

The chain is built from TRBV2 and TRBJ2-7. The CDR3 covers 14 residues. CDR1 and CDR2 from the germline V gene are SNHLY and FYNNEI. The CDR3 sequence is CASSELRPPYEQYF.

The V gene is TRBV7-2, the J gene TRBJ1-1; TCRdb's assignment of TRBD1 cannot be checked, as there is no DNA. The CDR3 length is 14 residues. The germline CDR1 and CDR2 sequences are SGHTA and FQGNSA. The CDR3 sequence is CASSIRDRGTEAFF.

V and J are TRBV12-3 or TRBV12-4 and TRBJ1-2. This CDR3 is built from 13 residues. The CDR3: CASTHRQGGGYTF.

The chain is built from TRBV20-1 and TRBJ2-1; the TCRdb call, TRBD1, lacks DNA for checking. This CDR3 is built from 13 residues. Germline V gives CDR1 DFQATT, CDR2 SNEGSKA (reference sequence). CDR3 in amino acids: CSAINRGMDEQFF.

The chain joins TRBV12-3 or TRBV12-4 to TRBJ2-1; TCRdb's D call of TRBD1 is untestable without DNA. This CDR3 region has 13 residues. The CDR3 sequence: CASSWGQAYEQFF.

The chain carries TRBV5-1 and TRBJ1-5; with no DNA, the TCRdb D assignment of TRBD1 cannot be verified. The CDR3 is made up of 16 amino acids. Looked up from germline, CDR1 is SGHRS and CDR2 is YFSETQ. The CDR3 sequence is CASSVDSRDSNQPQHF.

The chain joins TRBV11-2 to TRBJ2-5; TCRdb outputs TRBD1, but without DNA this stays unchecked. CDR3 length: 14 amino acids. In germline, CDR1 is SGHAT, CDR2 FQNNGV. Here the CDR3 reads CASSFNRGEETQYF.

The chain has TRBV5-1 and TRBJ2-7; TCRdb lists TRBD1, though no DNA is available to test this call. The CDR3 is 15 residues long. Germline values: CDR1 SGHRS, CDR2 YFSETQ. CDR3 residues: CASSFSGTPPDEQYF.

The V call is TRBV5-5, the J call TRBJ2-7; TCRdb reports TRBD1, a call that lacks DNA to check it against. Germline CDR1 SGHKS, CDR2 YYEKEE (reference sequence). The CDR3 loop spans 14 amino acids. This CDR3 reads CASSLRTGSYEQYF.

The rearrangement uses TRBV7-2 and TRBJ2-2. From germline, CDR1 is SGHTA and CDR2 FQGNSA. CDR3 size: 16 residues. CDR3 protein: CASSLGQVGNTGELFF.

This chain links TRBV7-2 with TRBJ2-3; TCRdb proposes TRBD2, but this gene call is untestable without DNA. Germline loops: CDR1 SGHTA, CDR2 FQGNSA. This CDR3 comprises 14 residues. The CDR3 sequence is CASSPPPVGDTQYF.

This sequence joins TRBV29-1 and TRBJ1-1; no DNA is available, so the TRBD1 call from TCRdb remains unchecked. The CDR3 contains 13 residues. Germline V gene lookup returns CDR1 SQVTM and CDR2 ANQGSEA. The chain's CDR3 is CSAAWGLGTEAFF. Using reference TRBV29-1 and TRBJ1-1 for the parts outside the CDR3, the full variable domain is SAVISQKPSRDICQRGTSLTIQCQVDSQVTMMFWYRQQPGQSLTLIATANQGSEATYESGFVIDKFPISRPNLTFSTLTVSNMSPEDSSIYLCSAAWGLGTEAFFGQGTRLTVV.

The gene calls are TRBV20-1 and TRBJ2-7; TCRdb lists TRBD1, though no DNA is available to test this call. This CDR3 has 15 residues. Germline CDR1 is DFQATT and CDR2 is SNEGSKA (reference sequence). The chain's CDR3 is CSARVSGQGTIEQYF.

The chain couples TRBV7-9 to TRBJ1-6; TCRdb indicates TRBD1, and absent DNA this call remains unverified. From germline, CDR1 is SEHNR and CDR2 FQNEAQ (reference sequence). The CDR3 runs 15 residues. CDR3 region: CASSFNMGPGSPLHF.

V usage is TRBV7-2 and J usage is TRBJ2-2. The CDR3 has 14 residues. Germline V gives CDR1 SGHTA, CDR2 FQGNSA. The CDR3 region is CASSHTANTGELFF.

The J gene is TRBJ1-1, the V gene TRBV6-5; TCRdb proposes TRBD1, but this gene call is untestable without DNA. This CDR3 region has 15 residues. Per the germline V gene, CDR1 is MNHEY and CDR2 is SVGAGI. The CDR3 reads CASSYVGGLNTEAFF.

The J gene is TRBJ2-7, the V gene TRBV29-1. Germline assignment: CDR1 SQVTM and CDR2 ANQGSEA. The CDR3 runs to 14 residues. The CDR3 sequence: CSVEVWNAHHEQYF.

This rearrangement joins TRBV20-1 to TRBJ1-1; checking the TCRdb D call of TRBD1 is not possible without DNA. The CDR3 is made up of 15 amino acids. Germline V gives CDR1 DFQATT, CDR2 SNEGSKA (reference sequence). The chain's CDR3 is CSARDLGPWNTEAFF.

The J gene is TRBJ2-7, the V gene TRBV7-2; as DNA is missing, the TRBD1 call by TCRdb cannot be tested. This CDR3 has 16 amino acids. CDR1 and CDR2 from the germline V gene are SGHTA and FQGNSA. Here the CDR3 reads CASSLSAGTGSYEQYF. Looking up the rest from reference TRBV7-2 and TRBJ2-7 gives the full variable domain: GAGVSQSPSNKVTEKGKDVELRCDPISGHTALYWYRQSLGQGLEFLIYFQGNSAPDKSGLPSDRFSAERTGGSVSTLTIQRTQQEDSAVYLCASSLSAGTGSYEQYFGPGTRLTVT.

The chain uses TRBV19 and TRBJ2-7; TCRdb lists TRBD1, though no DNA is available to test this call. The CDR3 sequence is 12 residues long. Germline values: CDR1 LNHDA, CDR2 SQIVND (reference sequence). CDR3 loop: CASSSGGVEQYF.